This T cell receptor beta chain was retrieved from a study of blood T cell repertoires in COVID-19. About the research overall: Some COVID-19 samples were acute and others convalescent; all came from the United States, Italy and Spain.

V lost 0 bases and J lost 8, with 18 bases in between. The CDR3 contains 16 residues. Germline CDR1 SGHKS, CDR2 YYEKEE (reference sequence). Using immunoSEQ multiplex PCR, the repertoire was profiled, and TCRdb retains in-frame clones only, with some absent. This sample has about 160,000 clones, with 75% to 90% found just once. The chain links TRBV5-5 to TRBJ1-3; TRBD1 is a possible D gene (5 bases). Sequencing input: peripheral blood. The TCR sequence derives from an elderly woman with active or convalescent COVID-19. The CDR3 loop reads CASSLAPDNRLYTIYF. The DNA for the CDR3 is TGTGCCAGCAGCTTGGCCCCGGACAATCGCCTCTACACCATATATTTT.